Sequencing of this T cell receptor beta chain was carried out in a study of long-term antiretroviral therapy in people with HIV (dated by TCRdb to the early 2020s). In terms of the full investigation: The earliest samples were collected roughly a decade before the 2015 WHO recommendation for immediate ART, at a time when ART was usually postponed until CD4 counts fell. Whether ART initiation and durable HIV suppression were associated with changes in peripheral blood TRB repertoire composition and diversity was tested in a retrospective serial study. A total of over 150 cryopreserved PBMC samples came from 30 or so adults with confirmed HIV infection and were collected serially over a mean of approximately six years (range 1-12). Of the approximately 28 participants with HIV, 10 to 11 were female. No cross-contamination during QIAcube processing turned up in test extractions that ran a monoclonal T-cell line alongside more than 30 polyclonal samples. Summary of the overall study and its limitations: Owing to limited PBMC availability, only the TCR beta chain was sequenced, without alpha chain pairing. Starting ART was linked to a significant rise in TRB diversity, yet even with long-term ART the diversity remained significantly lower than in transplant donor controls. No data were available on ART adherence, viral resistance or therapy changes, limiting inferences about post-ART repertoire changes. Expanded TRB clones identified before ART initiation dominated the repertoire across all time points, though the dominance fluctuated and decreased in many PLHIV after ART. Because pre-ART samples had limited cell numbers, profiling was done on unsorted PBMC rather than on sorted CD4+ and CD8+ T cells. Narrower CDR3 length ranges were observed in HIV repertoires than in controls, and an antigen-experienced repertoire with only a slight naive shift after ART was suggested by the network structure. The samples span the years 2004 to 2017, and the ART regimens used may be less effective than current regimens.

CDR1 and CDR2, per the germline V gene (reference sequence), are GTSNPN and SVGIG. Taken from cysteine to phenylalanine, the CDR3 has 15 residues. The read is trimmed to its CDR3 DNA, 45 bases read in frame from base 1. V loses 5 bases at its end and J loses 4 bases; junction bases beyond the gene matches: 13. Sequencing of the TRB variable region was done with the immunoSEQ hsTCRB v3.0 assay at survey level resolution. TRB sequencing targeted a depth of roughly 35,000-50,000 T-cell genomes per sample. An Illumina MiSeq with a v3 150-cycle kit was used to sequence the pooled TRB libraries. From the authors' description of their analysis: Repertoire analysis was performed in R inside a reproducible Nextflow workflow that covered QC, data transformation and analysis. LymphoSeq2, an R package for exploring AIRR-Seq data, was used to implement custom analyses. Several samples that yielded fewer than 5000 total TRB sequences were excluded, so that about 200 HIV repertoires were analyzed. Of the 180 to 200 retained HIV repertoires, about 60 were collected before and around 130 after ART initiation. Repertoires were downsampled to 5000 TRB nucleotide sequences, and summary statistics were averaged over 100 downsampling iterations. Only TRB sequences with CDR3 regions of at least seven amino acids were retained for analysis. Two measures captured diversity: a Shannon entropy-derived clonality score and the Gini coefficient. In repertoire networks, the top 5000 CDR3 amino acid sequences were linked whenever an edit distance of one separated two sequences. Antigen specificity groups and MHC restriction were predicted for TRB CDR3 amino acid sequences with GLIPH2. Known CMV, EBV, HIV or tissue antigen associations were flagged by matching CDR3 amino acid sequences against VDJdb and McPAS-TCR. Pre-ART, post-ART and control groups were compared with Wilcoxon signed-rank tests and Holm-Bonferroni correction. This is the immuneACCESS table as TCRdb keeps it, with only in-frame sequences that have V and J called. A part of the clones is gone; compared with another copy, unresolved V genes explain less than half, and the rest is unexplained. For V, J and clone size, that table is used; D and trimming come from the DNA. The sample data list around 26,000 clones, and 70% to 90% of these were observed just once. Under 5% of the sample is held by the ten biggest clonotypes.

As for this clone: This clone's antigen is unknown. No base-level quality is on record; no much larger clone is a single base apart.

To be included, a participant needed at least one PBMC sample from before ART initiation plus at least two post-ART samples. Every participant with HIV received treatment in the United States of America. Before DNA extraction, cryopreserved samples containing roughly 0.85-11 million PBMC were thawed and washed. At the time of the earliest PBMC sample for each participant with HIV, ages ranged from about 20 to 54 years. Per participant, PBMC samples came from 1-4 timepoints prior to ART initiation and 2-8 timepoints following ART initiation, for a median of 7 samples. Serial HIV viral load, CD4+ T-cell count, ART history and demographic data were obtained for every participant. Genomic DNA was extracted from unsorted PBMC with a Qiagen kit on a QIAcube, processed in batches of 12 samples.

The sequence derives from a man aged 35 to 55 with HIV. This material consisted of unsorted PBMCs, taken approximately 2.7 years after starting antiretroviral therapy. The rearranged chain carries TRBV30 and TRBJ1-2, and TRBD1 matches 7 of the central bases. In nucleotides, the sequence is TGTGCCTGGTCTCAAAGTCGGGACAGCCCCTATGGCTACACCTTC. It translates as CAWSQSRDSPYGYTF.